This TCR beta chain stems from a study of blood T cell repertoires in COVID-19. In the study overall: PBMCs, B-cell-depleted T cells, or T cells were the source of the cDNA or gDNA that made up the material.

CDR3 size: 16 residues. Germline assignment: CDR1 LGHDT and CDR2 YNNKEL (reference sequence). After removal of 5 bases from V and 6 bases from J, the junction contained 13 bases not matched to a gene. Original data processing: The assay estimated nucleated cells by amplifying reference gene primers. Data came from immunoSEQ multiplex PCR; TCRdb stores just in-frame clones and leaves some out. V and J calls and clone size are those listed in that table; D and trimming were worked out from the DNA. The data contain 200,000 or so clones, more than 70% of them seen just once; the ten biggest clones take up roughly a sixth.

Sequencing input: peripheral blood. The rearrangement joins TRBV3-1 (or the pseudogene TRBV3-2) to TRBJ2-5, with 9 nucleotides matching TRBD2. The sequence was obtained from a man between 45 and 60 years old with COVID-19, enrolled during active disease. In DNA, the CDR3 is TGTGCCAGCAGCGACCGAGGTGTAGCGGGAGTTCAGACCCAGTACTTC. It codes for CASSDRGVAGVQTQYF.